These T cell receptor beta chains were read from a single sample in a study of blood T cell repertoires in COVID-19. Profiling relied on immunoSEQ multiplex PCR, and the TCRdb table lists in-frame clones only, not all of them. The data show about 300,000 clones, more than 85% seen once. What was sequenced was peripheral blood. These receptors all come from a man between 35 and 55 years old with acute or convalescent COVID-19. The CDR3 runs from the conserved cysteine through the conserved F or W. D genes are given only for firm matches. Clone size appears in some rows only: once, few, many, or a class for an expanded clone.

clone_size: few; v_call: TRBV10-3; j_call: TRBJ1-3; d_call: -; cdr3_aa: CAIRGDTSSGNTIYF; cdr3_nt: TGTGCCATCAGAGGGGACACGAGCTCTGGAAACACCATATATTTT
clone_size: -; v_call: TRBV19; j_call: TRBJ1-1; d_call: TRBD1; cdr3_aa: CASRNRGMNTEAFF; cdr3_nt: TGTGCCAGTAGAAACAGGGGAATGAACACTGAAGCTTTCTTT
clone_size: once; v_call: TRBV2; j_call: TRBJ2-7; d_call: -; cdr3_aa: CASSVLASYEQYF; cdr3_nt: TGTGCCAGCAGTGTATTGGCCTCCTACGAGCAGTACTTC
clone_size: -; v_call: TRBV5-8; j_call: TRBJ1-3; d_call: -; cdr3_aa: CASSRDFSGNTIYF; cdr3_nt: TGTGCCAGCAGTCGGGATTTCTCTGGAAACACCATATATTTT
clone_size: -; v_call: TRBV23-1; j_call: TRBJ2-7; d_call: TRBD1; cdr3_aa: CASSQSQGAGYRYEQYF; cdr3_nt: TGCGCCAGCAGTCAGTCCCAGGGGGCTGGGTATCGCTACGAGCAGTACTTC
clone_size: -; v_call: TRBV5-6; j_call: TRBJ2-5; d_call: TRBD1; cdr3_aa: CASSRDRGKTQYF; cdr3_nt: TGTGCCAGCAGCCGGGACAGGGGGAAGACCCAGTACTTC
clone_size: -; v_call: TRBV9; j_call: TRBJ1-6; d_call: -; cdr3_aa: CASSVQGRDSPLHF; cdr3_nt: TGTGCCAGCAGCGTTCAAGGGCGGGATTCACCCCTCCACTTT
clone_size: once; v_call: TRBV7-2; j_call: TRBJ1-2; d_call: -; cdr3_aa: CASSLGRQYGYTF; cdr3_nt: TGTGCCAGCAGCTTAGGGAGACAGTATGGCTACACCTTC
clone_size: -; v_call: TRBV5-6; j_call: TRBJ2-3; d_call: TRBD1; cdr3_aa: CASSSDRGRADTQYF; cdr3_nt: TGTGCCAGCAGTTCGGACAGGGGGCGAGCAGATACGCAGTATTTT
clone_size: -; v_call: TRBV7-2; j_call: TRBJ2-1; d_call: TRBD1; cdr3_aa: CASSSGTVANNEQFF; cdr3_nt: TGTGCCAGCAGCTCCGGGACAGTCGCCAACAATGAGCAGTTCTTC
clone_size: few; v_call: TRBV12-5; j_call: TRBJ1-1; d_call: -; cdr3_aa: CASRGGANTEAFF; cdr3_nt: TGTGCTAGTCGCGGGGGAGCGAACACTGAAGCTTTCTTT
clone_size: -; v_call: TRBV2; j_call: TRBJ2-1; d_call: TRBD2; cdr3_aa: CASRPLAGARGEQFF; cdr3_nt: TGTGCCAGCAGGCCTCTAGCGGGGGCCAGGGGTGAGCAGTTCTTC
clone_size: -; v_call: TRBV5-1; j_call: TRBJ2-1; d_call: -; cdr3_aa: CASSLDSGSEFF; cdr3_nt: TGCGCCAGCAGCTTGGACTCGGGAAGTGAGTTCTTC
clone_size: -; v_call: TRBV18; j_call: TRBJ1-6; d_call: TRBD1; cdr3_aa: CASSPTGTGDNSPLHF; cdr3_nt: TGTGCCAGCTCACCTACCGGGACAGGGGATAATTCACCCCTCCACTTT
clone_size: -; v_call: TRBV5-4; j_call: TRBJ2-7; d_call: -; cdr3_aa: CASSLDRTIEQYF; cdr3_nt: TGTGCCAGCAGCTTGGATCGGACTATCGAGCAGTACTTC
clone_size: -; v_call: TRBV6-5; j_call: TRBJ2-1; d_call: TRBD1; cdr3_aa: CAIQKGQGFYNEQFF; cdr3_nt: TGTGCCATCCAAAAAGGACAGGGTTTCTACAATGAGCAGTTCTTC
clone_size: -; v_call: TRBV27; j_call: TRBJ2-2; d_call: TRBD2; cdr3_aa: CASSPRGDTGELFF; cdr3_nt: TGTGCCAGCAGTCCCCGGGGGGACACCGGGGAGCTGTTTTTT
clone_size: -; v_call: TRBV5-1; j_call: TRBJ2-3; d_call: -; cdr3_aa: CASSVTSTRDTQYF; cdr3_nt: TGCGCCAGCAGCGTCACTTCTACGCGGGATACGCAGTATTTT
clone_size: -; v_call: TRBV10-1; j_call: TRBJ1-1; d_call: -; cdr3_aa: CASSDQGNPENSWAFF; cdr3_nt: TGCGCCAGCAGTGACCAGGGGAATCCTGAGAATTCGTGGGCTTTCTTT
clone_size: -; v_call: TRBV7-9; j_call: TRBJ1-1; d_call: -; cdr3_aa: CASSSPPSGTNDTEAFF; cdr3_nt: TGTGCCAGCAGCTCCCCCCCCTCCGGGACAAATGACACTGAAGCTTTCTTT
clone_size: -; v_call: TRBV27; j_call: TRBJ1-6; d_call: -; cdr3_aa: CASSTPKSSYNSPLHF; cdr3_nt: TGTGCCAGCAGTACCCCAAAGAGCTCCTATAATTCACCCCTCCACTTT
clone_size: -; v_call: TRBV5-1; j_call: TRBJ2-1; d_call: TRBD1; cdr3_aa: CASATGGRDEQFF; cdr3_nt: TGCGCCAGCGCCACAGGGGGCAGGGATGAGCAGTTCTTC
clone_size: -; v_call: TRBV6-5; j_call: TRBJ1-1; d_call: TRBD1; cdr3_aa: CASSYVTGDTEAFF; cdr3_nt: TGTGCCAGCAGTTACGTGACAGGGGACACTGAAGCTTTCTTT
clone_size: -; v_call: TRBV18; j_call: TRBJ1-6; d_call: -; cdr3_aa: CASSPGAVNSPLHF; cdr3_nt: TGTGCCAGCTCACCAGGGGCAGTGAATTCACCCCTCCACTTT
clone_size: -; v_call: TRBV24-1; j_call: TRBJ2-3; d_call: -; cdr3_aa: CATSEDRPRTDTQYF; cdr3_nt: TGTGCCACCAGTGAGGACAGACCCCGCACAGATACGCAGTATTTT
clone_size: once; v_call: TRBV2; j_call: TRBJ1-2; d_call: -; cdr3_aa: CASSLQGEDYGYTF; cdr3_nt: TGTGCCAGCAGTCTTCAGGGCGAGGACTATGGCTACACCTTC
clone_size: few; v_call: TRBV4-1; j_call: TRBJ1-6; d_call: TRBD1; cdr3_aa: CASSQREEQGANSPLHF; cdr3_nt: TGCGCCAGCAGCCAACGGGAAGAACAGGGGGCAAATTCACCCCTCCACTTT
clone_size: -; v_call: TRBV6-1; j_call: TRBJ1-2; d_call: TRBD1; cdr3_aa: CASSDRGPNYGYTF; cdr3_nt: TGTGCCAGCAGTGACAGGGGGCCTAACTATGGCTACACCTTC
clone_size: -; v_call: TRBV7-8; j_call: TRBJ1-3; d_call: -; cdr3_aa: CASSSISGTFSGNTIYF; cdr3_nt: TGTGCCAGCAGCTCTATCAGCGGAACATTCTCTGGAAACACCATATATTTT